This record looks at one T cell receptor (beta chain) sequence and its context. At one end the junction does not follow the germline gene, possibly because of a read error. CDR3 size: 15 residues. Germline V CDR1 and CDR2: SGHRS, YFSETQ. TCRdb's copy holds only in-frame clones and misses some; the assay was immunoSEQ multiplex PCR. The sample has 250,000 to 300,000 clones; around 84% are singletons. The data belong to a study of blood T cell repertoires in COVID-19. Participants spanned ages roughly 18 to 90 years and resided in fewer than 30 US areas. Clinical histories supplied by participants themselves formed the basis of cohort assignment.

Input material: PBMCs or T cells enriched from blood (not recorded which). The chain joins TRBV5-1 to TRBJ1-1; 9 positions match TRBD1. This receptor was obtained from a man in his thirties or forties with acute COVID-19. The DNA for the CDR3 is TGTGCCAGCAGCCTGATGATTTCGGGACAGGGAAAAGCTTTCTTT. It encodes CASSLMISGQGKAFF.